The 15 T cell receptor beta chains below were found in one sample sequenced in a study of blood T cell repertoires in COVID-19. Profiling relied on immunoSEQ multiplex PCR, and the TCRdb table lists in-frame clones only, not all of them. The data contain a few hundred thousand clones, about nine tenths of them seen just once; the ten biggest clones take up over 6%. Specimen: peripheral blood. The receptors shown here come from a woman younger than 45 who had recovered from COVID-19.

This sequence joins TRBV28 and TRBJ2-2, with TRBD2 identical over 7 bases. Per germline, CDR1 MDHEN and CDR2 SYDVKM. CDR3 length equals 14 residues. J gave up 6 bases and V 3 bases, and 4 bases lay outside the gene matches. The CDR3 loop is CASSLEGGAGELFF. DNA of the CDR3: TGTGCCAGCAGTTTGGAGGGAGGGGCCGGGGAGCTGTTTTTT.

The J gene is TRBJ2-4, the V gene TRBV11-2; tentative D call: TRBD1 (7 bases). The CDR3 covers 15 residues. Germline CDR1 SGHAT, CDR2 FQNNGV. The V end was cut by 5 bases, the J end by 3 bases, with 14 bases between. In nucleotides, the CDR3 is TGTGCCAGCAGCCTAAGACAGGGAGGCAAAAACATTCAGTACTTC. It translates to CASSLRQGGKNIQYF.

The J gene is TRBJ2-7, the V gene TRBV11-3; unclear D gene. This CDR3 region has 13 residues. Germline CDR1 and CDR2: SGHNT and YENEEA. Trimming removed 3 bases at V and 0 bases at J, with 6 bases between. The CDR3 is CASSFSGSYEQYF. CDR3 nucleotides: TGTGCCAGCAGCTTCTCCGGCTCCTACGAGCAGTACTTC.

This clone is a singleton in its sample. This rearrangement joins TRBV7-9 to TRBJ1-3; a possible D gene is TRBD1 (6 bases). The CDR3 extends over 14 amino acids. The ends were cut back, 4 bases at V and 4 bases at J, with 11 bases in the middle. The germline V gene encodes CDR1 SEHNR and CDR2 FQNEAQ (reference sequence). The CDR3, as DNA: TGTGCCAGCAGCTCTCGGACAGACGGAAACACCATATATTTT. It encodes CASSSRTDGNTIYF.

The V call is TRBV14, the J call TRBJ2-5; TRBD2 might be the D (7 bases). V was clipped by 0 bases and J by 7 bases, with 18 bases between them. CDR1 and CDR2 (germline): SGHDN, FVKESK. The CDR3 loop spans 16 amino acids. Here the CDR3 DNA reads TGTGCCAGCAGCCAAGATGGGGGGGCCGCCACCGGGACCCAGTACTTC. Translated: CASSQDGGAATGTQYF.

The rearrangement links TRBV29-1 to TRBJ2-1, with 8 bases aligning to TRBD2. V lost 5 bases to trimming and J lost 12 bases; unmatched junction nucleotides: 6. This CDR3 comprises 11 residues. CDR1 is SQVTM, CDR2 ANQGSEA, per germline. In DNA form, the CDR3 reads TGCAGCGTTAGGACTAGCAGGGGGCAGTTCTTC. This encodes CSVRTSRGQFF.

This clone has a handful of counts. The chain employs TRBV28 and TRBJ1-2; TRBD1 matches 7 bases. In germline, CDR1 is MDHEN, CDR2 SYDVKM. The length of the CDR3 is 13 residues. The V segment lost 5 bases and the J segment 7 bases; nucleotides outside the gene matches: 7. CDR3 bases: TGTGCCAGCAGTCGCTGGGACAGTGGTGGCTACACCTTC. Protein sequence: CASSRWDSGGYTF.

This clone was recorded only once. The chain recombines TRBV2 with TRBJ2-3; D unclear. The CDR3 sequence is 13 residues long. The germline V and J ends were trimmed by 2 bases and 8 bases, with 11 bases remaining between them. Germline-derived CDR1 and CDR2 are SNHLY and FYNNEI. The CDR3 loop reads CASSETGAATQYF. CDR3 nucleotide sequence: TGTGCCAGCAGTGAAACGGGTGCCGCTACGCAGTATTTT.

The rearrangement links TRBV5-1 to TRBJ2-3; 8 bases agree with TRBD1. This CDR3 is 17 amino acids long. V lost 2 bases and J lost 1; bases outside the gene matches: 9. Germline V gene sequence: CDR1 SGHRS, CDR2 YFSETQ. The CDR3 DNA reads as TGCGCCAGCAGCTTAAACCCGACAGGGGTGGGCACAGATACGCAGTATTTT. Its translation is CASSLNPTGVGTDTQYF.

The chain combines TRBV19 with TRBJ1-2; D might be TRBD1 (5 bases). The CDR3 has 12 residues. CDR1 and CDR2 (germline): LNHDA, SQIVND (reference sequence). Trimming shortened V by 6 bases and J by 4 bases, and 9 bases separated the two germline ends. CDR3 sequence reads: CASSGGGYGYTF. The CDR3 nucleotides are TGTGCCAGTAGCGGGGGTGGCTATGGCTACACCTTC.

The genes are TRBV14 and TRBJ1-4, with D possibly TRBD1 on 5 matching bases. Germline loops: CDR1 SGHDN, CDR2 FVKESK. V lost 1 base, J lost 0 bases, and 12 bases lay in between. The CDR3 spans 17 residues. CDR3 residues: CASSQGTAGATNEKLFF. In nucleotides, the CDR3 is TGTGCCAGCAGCCAAGGGACGGCGGGGGCAACTAATGAAAAACTGTTTTTT.

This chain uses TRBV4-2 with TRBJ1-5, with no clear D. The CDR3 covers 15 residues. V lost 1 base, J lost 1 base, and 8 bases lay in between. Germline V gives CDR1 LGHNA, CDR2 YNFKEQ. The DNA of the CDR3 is TGTGCCAGCAGCCAAGCAAGTCAGAGCAATCAGCCCCAGCATTTT. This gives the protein CASSQASQSNQPQHF.

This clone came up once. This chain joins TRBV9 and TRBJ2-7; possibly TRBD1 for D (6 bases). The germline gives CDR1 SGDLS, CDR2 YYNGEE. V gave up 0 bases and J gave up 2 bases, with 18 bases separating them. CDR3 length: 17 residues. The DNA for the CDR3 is TGTGCCAGCAGCGTAGGGGGGCAGGGCTTAACCCCCTACGAGCAGTACTTC. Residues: CASSVGGQGLTPYEQYF. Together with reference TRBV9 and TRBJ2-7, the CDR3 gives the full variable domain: DSGVTQTPKHLITATGQRVTLRCSPRSGDLSVYWYQQSLDQGLQFLIQYYNGEERAKGNILERFSAQQFPDLHSELNLSSLELGDSALYFCASSVGGQGLTPYEQYFGPGTRLTVT.

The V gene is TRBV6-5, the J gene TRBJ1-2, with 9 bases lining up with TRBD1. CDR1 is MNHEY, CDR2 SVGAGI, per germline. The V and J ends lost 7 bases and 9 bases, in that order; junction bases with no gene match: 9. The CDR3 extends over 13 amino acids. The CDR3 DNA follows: TGTGCCAGCACCGGACAGGGGCCTAAAAGCTACACCTTC. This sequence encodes CASTGQGPKSYTF.

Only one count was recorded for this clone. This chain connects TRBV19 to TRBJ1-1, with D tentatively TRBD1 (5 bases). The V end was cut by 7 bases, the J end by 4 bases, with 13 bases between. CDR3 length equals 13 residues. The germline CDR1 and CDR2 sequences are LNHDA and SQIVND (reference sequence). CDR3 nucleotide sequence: TGTGCCAGTATAGGACAATTTGGCACTGAAGCTTTCTTT. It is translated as CASIGQFGTEAFF. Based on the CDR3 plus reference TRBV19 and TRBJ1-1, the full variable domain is DGGITQSPKYLFRKEGQNVTLSCEQNLNHDAMYWYRQDPGQGLRLIYYSQIVNDFQKGDIAEGYSVSREKKESFPLTVTSAQKNPTAFYLCASIGQFGTEAFFGQGTRLTVV.